Presented here are 32 T cell receptor beta chains from one specimen sequenced in a study of blood T cells in healthy people across ages. A second PCR, run for 7 to 11 cycles, used a sample-barcoded 5' primer plus a J-beta primer mix. TCRdb used MiXCR to reprocess the 5' RACE reads, holding one entry per CDR3 protein. The table shows some 1.5 million distinct CDR3 sequences, with approximately 42% occurring only once. The sample was blood. These receptors were taken from a woman younger than 30 in good health.

This clonotype has a handful of counts. The chain couples TRBV27 to TRBJ2-1, with a weak D call TRBD1 (5 bases). Trimming left V 4 bases short and J 7 bases short, with 14 bases between. The CDR3 covers 14 residues. CDR1 and CDR2 from the germline V gene are MNHEY and SMNVEV (reference sequence). The chain's CDR3 is CASSYATVRNEQFF. The CDR3 region has the DNA TGTGCCAGCAGTTACGCGACAGTTCGAAATGAGCAGTTCTTC.

The J gene is TRBJ1-1, the V gene TRBV9; no clear D gene. V was shortened by 0 bases and J by 7 bases, with 10 bases between the two germline ends. CDR3 length: 13 amino acids. The germline gives CDR1 SGDLS, CDR2 YYNGEE. The CDR3 protein is CASSVDGGGEAFF. CDR3 sequence (DNA): TGTGCCAGCAGCGTAGACGGAGGAGGTGAAGCTTTCTTT.

The gene calls are TRBV24-1 and TRBJ1-1, with unresolved D. In germline, CDR1 is KGHDR, CDR2 SFDVKD. Trimming took 6 bases from V and 6 from J, leaving 13 bases between them. The CDR3 covers 13 residues. The CDR3 sequence is CATSSTLGSEAFF. The CDR3 region has the DNA TGTGCCACCAGTTCGACCCTTGGCTCTGAAGCTTTCTTT.

This chain joins TRBV12-3 or TRBV12-4 and TRBJ1-2; weak D call: TRBD1 (5 bases). V lost 8 bases and J 4 bases, leaving 17 bases between the germline ends. CDR3 length equals 14 residues. The DNA for the CDR3 is TGTGCCAGCCGACCCCGGGGGTTTTTCTATGGCTACACCTTC. Protein: CASRPRGFFYGYTF.

This chain uses TRBV7-2 with TRBJ1-1, with D maybe TRBD1 (5 bases). Germline assignment: CDR1 SGHTA and CDR2 FQGNSA. This CDR3 region has 17 residues. V dropped 2 bases and J dropped 1 base, with 17 bases sitting between them. In DNA form, the CDR3 reads TGTGCCAGCAGCTTACTCTCGGTGGGGGTTACGAACACTGAAGCTTTCTTT. As protein: CASSLLSVGVTNTEAFF.

CDR3 in amino acids: CAWDRGSSYNEQFF. In DNA, the CDR3 is TGTGCCTGGGACAGGGGGAGCTCCTACAATGAGCAGTTCTTC. This sequence joins TRBV30 and TRBJ2-1; 9 positions match TRBD1. This CDR3 region has 14 residues. CDR1 is GTSNPN and CDR2 is SVGIG in the germline V gene (reference sequence). V lost 5 bases and J lost 0; bases outside the gene matches: 2.

Details on this clonotype: One end of the junction fails to match germline, which may point to a read error. The gene calls are TRBV15 and TRBJ1-2, with a tentative D call TRBD1 (5 bases). The CDR3 is made up of 16 amino acids. Germline V lookup: CDR1 LNHNV, CDR2 YYDKDF (reference sequence). The CDR3 spells CVTSRDSRATNYGYTF. In DNA, the CDR3 is TGTGTCACCAGCAGAGATAGCAGGGCCACTAACTATGGCTACACCTTC.

The chain has TRBV27 and TRBJ1-2; 7 bases map to TRBD1. Unmatched junction bases numbered 9, after V lost 3 bases and J lost 8 bases. Germline V gene data show CDR1 as MNHEY and CDR2 as SMNVEV (reference sequence). This CDR3 has 14 amino acids. The CDR3 reads CASSFQGDFVGYTF. The CDR3, as DNA: TGTGCCAGCAGTTTTCAGGGGGACTTCGTGGGCTACACCTTC.

V usage is TRBV28 and J usage is TRBJ2-7, with unresolved D. This CDR3 comprises 13 residues. V was pared by 4 bases and J by 3 bases, with 10 bases between. The V gene's germline CDR1 is MDHEN and CDR2 SYDVKM. Here the CDR3 reads CASSSPPHYEQYF. The DNA of the CDR3 is TGTGCCAGCAGTTCCCCCCCTCACTACGAGCAGTACTTC.

The table lists this clonotype with a few counts. The chain couples TRBV6-6 to TRBJ2-3, with a possible D match to TRBD1 (6 bases). This CDR3 spans 16 amino acids. The V and J ends lost 0 bases and 1 base respectively, with 11 bases between them. CDR1 is MNHNY, CDR2 SVGAGI, per germline (reference sequence). CDR3 amino acids: CASSYSTGMGTDTQYF. DNA of the CDR3: TGTGCCAGCAGTTACTCAACAGGGATGGGCACAGATACGCAGTATTTT.

This clonotype has just a few counts. V and J are TRBV9 and TRBJ2-3, with 8 positions matching TRBD2. Germline V gene lookup returns CDR1 SGDLS and CDR2 YYNGEE. The CDR3 totals 14 residues. After removal of 7 bases from V and 5 bases from J, the junction contained 9 bases not matched to a gene. CDR3 residues: CASGYGGAQDTQYF. As DNA, the CDR3 is TGTGCCAGCGGCTACGGGGGGGCCCAAGATACGCAGTATTTT.

V and J are TRBV12-3 or TRBV12-4 and TRBJ2-5, with 7 bases that match TRBD1. V was pared by 7 bases and J by 11 bases, with 10 bases of the junction left unmatched. The CDR3 has 12 residues. Here the CDR3 DNA reads TGTGCCAGCAATCGACAGGGAGTAGGGCAGTACTTC. Amino acid sequence: CASNRQGVGQYF.

V is TRBV9 and J is TRBJ1-2, with 10 bases fitting TRBD1. Germline V gives CDR1 SGDLS, CDR2 YYNGEE. J lost 8 bases, V lost 3 bases, and 4 bases had no gene match. The CDR3 contains 13 residues. CDR3 bases: TGTGCCAGCAGCGGGGACAGGGGTGAGGGCTACACCTTC. Its protein is CASSGDRGEGYTF.

V is TRBV11-2 and J is TRBJ1-2, with 9 bases lining up with TRBD1. Losses at the gene ends were 5 bases for V and 7 bases for J; bases not matched to a gene: 14. This CDR3 contains 16 residues. Germline CDR1 SGHAT, CDR2 FQNNGV. The CDR3 DNA is TGTGCCAGCAGCCGTAACCCACCGGGACAGGGATTTGGCTACACCTTC. This codes for CASSRNPPGQGFGYTF. Using reference TRBV11-2 and TRBJ1-2 for the parts outside the CDR3, the full variable domain is EAGVAQSPRYKIIEKRQSVAFWCNPISGHATLYWYQQILGQGPKLLIQFQNNGVVDDSQLPKDRFSAERLKGVDSTLKIQPAKLEDSAVYLCASSRNPPGQGFGYTFGSGTRLTVV.

The rearrangement uses TRBV29-1 and TRBJ2-3; tentative D call: TRBD2 (5 bases). V was clipped by 4 bases and J by 0 bases, with 14 bases between them. The length of the CDR3 is 15 residues. The V gene's germline CDR1 is SQVTM and CDR2 ANQGSEA. CDR3 sequence: CSVGGARTSTDTQYF. Here the CDR3 DNA reads TGCAGCGTTGGAGGCGCGCGGACTAGCACAGATACGCAGTATTTT.

The rearrangement links TRBV5-1 to TRBJ2-2, with D perhaps given as TRBD1 or TRBD2 (5 bases each). CDR3 length: 14 amino acids. V gave up 9 bases and J gave up 8 bases, with 20 bases separating them. Germline CDR1 reads SGHRS; CDR2 reads YFSETQ. The CDR3 here is CATRETAPHGELFF. The CDR3 bases are TGCGCCACCAGGGAGACCGCGCCGCATGGGGAGCTGTTTTTT.

The chain uses TRBV7-9 and TRBJ1-4, with 8 bases fitting TRBD1. Germline lookup yields CDR1 SEHNR and CDR2 FQNEAQ (reference sequence). The CDR3 spans 16 residues. Trimming cost V 5 bases and J 1 base; bases outside gene matches: 6. The CDR3 region has the DNA TGTGCCAGCAGCCTATCAGGACAGGGAACTAATGAAAAACTGTTTTTT. Amino acids: CASSLSGQGTNEKLFF.

About this clonotype: This may be a read error, as it is one base from a much larger clone. As DNA, the CDR3 is TGTGCCAGCACCGTGGGGGGCAATGAGCAGTACTTC. This gives the protein CASTVGGNEQYF. V and J are TRBV12-3 or TRBV12-4 and TRBJ2-5; either TRBD1 or TRBD2 may fit D (6 bases each). The CDR3 is 12 residues long. V gave up 7 bases and J gave up 11 bases, with 17 bases separating them.

This sequence joins TRBV10-3 and TRBJ2-3, with 7 bases lining up with TRBD2. The J segment lost 6 bases and the V segment lost 6 bases, leaving 9 bases of the junction unmatched. Germline V gene data show CDR1 as ENHRY and CDR2 as SYGVKD. The CDR3 is 14 residues long. CDR3 residues: CAIRSGTRSDTQYF. CDR3 sequence (DNA): TGTGCCATCAGAAGCGGGACCCGCTCGGATACGCAGTATTTT.

Concerning this clonotype itself: Germline and junction disagree at one end, which may indicate a read error. The rearrangement links TRBV3-1 to TRBJ2-5; no firm D call. The CDR3 has 17 amino acids. Germline loops: CDR1 LGHDT, CDR2 YNNKEL (reference sequence). The CDR3 region has the DNA TGTGCCAGCAGTCAAGTTGGCTCCGGCTTCGCTCAAGAGACCCAGTACTTC. This translates into CASSQVGSGFAQETQYF.

This clonotype was recorded a few times. The V gene is TRBV29-1, the J gene TRBJ1-2; no definite D call. CDR1 SQVTM and CDR2 ANQGSEA come from the germline V gene. V was pared by 3 bases and J by 8 bases, with 10 bases between. This CDR3 has 11 residues. The CDR3 bases are TGCAGCGTTGATAAGGGTTGGGGCTACACCTTC. Its protein product is CSVDKGWGYTF.

There are many counts of this clonotype. V and J are TRBV20-1 and TRBJ2-5; D might be TRBD1 (5 bases). Looked up from germline, CDR1 is DFQATT and CDR2 is SNEGSKA (reference sequence). V was shortened by 0 bases and J by 1 base, with 9 bases between the two germline ends. The CDR3 covers 14 residues. CDR3 protein: CSARDRRGQETQYF. The DNA for the CDR3 is TGCAGTGCTAGAGATCGAAGGGGCCAAGAGACCCAGTACTTC.

This clonotype was picked up many times. This chain joins TRBV28 and TRBJ2-1; the D is unclear. CDR1 and CDR2 from the germline V gene are MDHEN and SYDVKM. Trimming cost V 7 bases and J 5 bases, with 18 bases left between them. The CDR3 runs 15 residues. This CDR3 is CASKSTGRGHNEQFF. CDR3 in DNA: TGTGCCAGCAAGTCAACGGGCCGAGGCCACAATGAGCAGTTCTTC.

The V call is TRBV7-9, the J call TRBJ2-2, with D hard to call. The CDR3 runs to 13 residues. The germline CDR1 and CDR2 sequences are SEHNR and FQNEAQ (reference sequence). The V and J ends lost 3 bases and 6 bases respectively, with 8 bases between them. The CDR3 is CASSFSQAGELFF. The CDR3 nucleotides read TGTGCCAGCAGCTTTAGCCAGGCCGGGGAGCTGTTTTTT.

The chain uses TRBV7-2 and TRBJ1-3; TRBD1 aligns across 9 bases. The germline V gene has CDR1 SGHTA and CDR2 FQGNSA. The CDR3 loop spans 13 amino acids. V was clipped by 5 bases and J by 5 bases; unmatched bases: 1. In nucleotides, the CDR3 is TGTGCCAGCAGCACAGGGGGCAGAAACACCATATATTTT. Amino acid sequence: CASSTGGRNTIYF.

With respect to this clonotype: Mismatch with germline at one junction end may stem from a read error. The chain is built from TRBV20-1 and TRBJ2-3, with a tentative D call TRBD2 (5 bases). The germline V gene encodes CDR1 DFQATT and CDR2 SNEGSKA (reference sequence). This CDR3 is built from 15 residues. DNA of the CDR3: TGCAGCGCTAGTGTCTATGGGATCGGGGTAGATACGCAGTATTTT. It translates to CSASVYGIGVDTQYF.

This clonotype occurred a few times. The CDR3, as DNA: TGTGCCAGCAGCCCAGTCTCCGTGGAGACCCAGTACTTC. Translating it yields CASSPVSVETQYF. The gene calls are TRBV28 and TRBJ2-5; unclear D gene. CDR3 length equals 13 residues. Germline V gene sequence: CDR1 MDHEN, CDR2 SYDVKM. Trimming shortened V by 6 bases and J by 5 bases, and 13 bases separated the two germline ends.

This clonotype has more than one count but fewer than ten. V and J are TRBV27 and TRBJ1-5; a weak D match, TRBD1 (5 bases). This CDR3 comprises 16 residues. In germline, CDR1 is MNHEY, CDR2 SMNVEV (reference sequence). The V and J ends lost 5 bases and 0 bases respectively, with 14 bases between them. The CDR3 region is CASSANSQVSNQPQHF. The CDR3 coding sequence is TGTGCCAGCAGTGCTAATTCACAGGTTAGCAATCAGCCCCAGCATTTT.

V and J are TRBV28 and TRBJ2-4, with D hard to call. The germline V gene has CDR1 MDHEN and CDR2 SYDVKM. V was trimmed by 6 bases and J by 1 base, leaving 16 bases between them. CDR3 size: 16 residues. As DNA, the CDR3 is TGTGCCAGCAGGGACGGGTCTATTACGGCCAAAAACATTCAGTACTTC. The encoded protein is CASRDGSITAKNIQYF.

This chain links TRBV14 with TRBJ1-3; no reliable D call. The germline gives CDR1 SGHDN, CDR2 FVKESK. V was cut by 1 base and J by 6 bases, with 13 bases left in between. The CDR3 contains 15 residues. CDR3 loop: CASSQGPTPKNTIYF. The CDR3 nucleotides read TGTGCCAGCAGCCAAGGGCCGACTCCAAAAAACACCATATATTTT. The full variable domain, with the rest looked up from reference TRBV14 and TRBJ1-3, is EAGVTQFPSHSVIEKGQTVTLRCDPISGHDNLYWYRRVMGKEIKFLLHFVKESKQDESGMPNNRFLAERTGGTYSTLKVQPAELEDSGVYFCASSQGPTPKNTIYFGEGSWLTVV.

This clonotype turned up a few times. The rearrangement uses TRBV20-1 and TRBJ1-2; a weak D match, TRBD1 (5 bases). Deletions cut 3 bases from V and 7 bases from J, with 24 bases between. The CDR3 totals 16 residues. The V gene's germline CDR1 is DFQATT and CDR2 SNEGSKA (reference sequence). The CDR3 nucleotides are TGCAGTGCTAGGGACCGCACGGGGCACCGGTACTCTGGCTACACCTTC. Its protein is CSARDRTGHRYSGYTF.

The table lists this clonotype with a few counts. V gene TRBV20-1 combines with J gene TRBJ1-1, with D maybe TRBD1 (5 bases). The CDR3 totals 14 residues. Trimming took 1 base from V and 1 from J, leaving 10 bases between them. Germline V gene lookup returns CDR1 DFQATT and CDR2 SNEGSKA (reference sequence). DNA of the CDR3: TGCAGTGCTAGAGGGGTCGGGGCGAACACTGAAGCTTTCTTT. Residues: CSARGVGANTEAFF.